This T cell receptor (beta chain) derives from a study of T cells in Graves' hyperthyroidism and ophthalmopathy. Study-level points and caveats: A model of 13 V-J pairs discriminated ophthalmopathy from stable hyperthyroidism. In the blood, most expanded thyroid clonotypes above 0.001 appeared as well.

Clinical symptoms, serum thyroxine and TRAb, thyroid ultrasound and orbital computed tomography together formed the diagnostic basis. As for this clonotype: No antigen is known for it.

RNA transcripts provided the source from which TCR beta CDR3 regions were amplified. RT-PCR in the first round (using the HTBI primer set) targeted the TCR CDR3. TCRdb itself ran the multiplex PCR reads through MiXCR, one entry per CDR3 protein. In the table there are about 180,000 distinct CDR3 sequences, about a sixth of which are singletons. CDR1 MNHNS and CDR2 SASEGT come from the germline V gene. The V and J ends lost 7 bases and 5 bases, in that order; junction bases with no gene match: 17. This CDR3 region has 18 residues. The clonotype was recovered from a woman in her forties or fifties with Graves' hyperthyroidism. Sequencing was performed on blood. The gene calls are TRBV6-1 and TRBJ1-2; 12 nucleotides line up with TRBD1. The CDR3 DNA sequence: TGTGCCAGCACTCCCGGTCTCGGGACAGGGGGCGTCGCTTATGGCTACACCTTC. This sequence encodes CASTPGLGTGGVAYGYTF.